This T cell receptor (beta chain) was documented in a study of glioma-infiltrating T cells (dated by TCRdb to about 2016). Notes on the research overall: The study sequenced TCR alpha- and beta-chain repertoires from glioma tissue, from non-neoplastic brain tissue and from matched peripheral blood mononuclear cells. Each tissue-infiltrating repertoire was compared with the same patient's peripheral blood repertoire to measure divergence between tissue and blood T-cell populations. The paired cohort was made up of three low-grade glioma patients, 8 or 9 primary glioblastoma patients and three non-glioma patients who contributed non-neoplastic brain tissue.

Paper-wide results and their limitations: In non-neoplastic patients, VJ-independent divergence between tissue and blood fell below expectation, whereas in all gliomas, and especially in low-grade gliomas, the divergence rose above expectation. Very few CDR3 sequences were found to be shared between tissue and blood, and this scarcity was attributed to high CDR3 diversity and limited sampling. Small numbers underpinned the group comparisons: roughly 8 glioblastoma patients, three low-grade glioma patients and three non-neoplastic patients.

This clonotype has only a few counts. Its antigen is still unknown. Base qualities were left out, and no much larger clone turns up one base away. TCR alpha and beta CDR3 regions were amplified with the iRepertoire nested amplicon-rescue multiplex PCR (arm-PCR) platform from RNA. For one-step reverse transcription and amplification, roughly 90-450 ng of tissue mRNA or PBMC total RNA was used as input. After bead purification, a secondary multiplex PCR added Illumina adapters, and libraries were gel-purified between 200 and 400 bp. Internal 6-nucleotide barcodes were carried by the libraries and were used for demultiplexing. Sequencing of the libraries was done on an Illumina MiSeq using 2x220 or 2x250 nucleotide paired-end reads. The original methods were these. Paired reads were merged using FLASH 1.2.11 and were aligned to the GRCh37 human genome using BWA-MEM, after which TRA and TRB reads were extracted. V and J assignment used an IMGT-derived reference of cassette sequences and CDR3 motifs that included pseudogenes. Three-frame translation of reads was performed, and productive CDR3s were defined as those with a C...FGXG motif and no stop codons. Clonotypes were defined as unique combinations of V-J cassette pair and CDR3 amino acid sequence. Filtering of reads was based on Hamming distance, with the threshold set by the sequence error rate of each sample in mapped regions. TCRdb reprocessed the public reads (quality trimming at Q25 with fastp, clone calling with MiXCR) and kept in-frame beta chains. Under each unique CDR3 protein, matching rows form one entry showing the most common genes and DNA. None of the V and J calls come from the authors' own analysis; TCRdb made them. Here the sample has more than 95,000 distinct CDR3 sequences; less than 30% occur a single time. The ten largest make up approximately 43% of the sample.

There are 13 amino acids in the CDR3, from cysteine to phenylalanine inclusive. Only the CDR3 DNA is retained, 39 bases long and in frame from the first base. The germline V gene supplies CDR1 KGHSH and CDR2 LQKENI. Ends trimmed: V by 6 bases, J by 4 bases; bases unmatched to a gene: 2. The sequence came from a human donor with low-grade glioma or glioblastoma, undergoing nonglioma brain surgery, or in good health (not recorded which). The sequence is built from TRBV18 and TRBJ2-1; TRBD1 lines up with 8 middle nucleotides. The specimen sequenced was glioma tissue, nonneoplastic brain tissue, or PBMCs (not recorded which). The CDR3 in this case is CASSTGEYNEQFF. The DNA sequence follows: TGTGCCAGCTCGACAGGGGAATACAATGAGCAGTTCTTC.